This T cell receptor beta chain derives from a study of molecular identifiers for immune sequencing clone quantification. V lost 3 bases and J lost 10, with 17 bases in between. The CDR3 totals 14 residues. Germline CDR1 reads ENHRY; CDR2 reads SYGVKD. TCRdb ran MiXCR on the PCR reads and lists one entry per CDR3 protein. The table lists approximately 54,000 distinct CDR3 sequences, about 23% of them singletons. Study results and caveats: For effector cells, clones above 20 RNA copies held over 97% of molecules; for naive cells, under 1%.

As for this clonotype: What it binds is unknown.

This chain uses TRBV10-3 with TRBJ2-3; tentatively, D is TRBD1 (5 bases). This receptor was obtained from a human donor in good health. Some libraries in this study had Jurkat cell RNA spiked in. Sample: naive CD8+ T cells from blood, with Jurkat cell RNA spiked in. The sample's subset: FACS-sorted CD8+CD4-CCR7+CD45RA+ naive T cells. The CDR3 DNA sequence: TGTGCCATCAGTGACCCTGGCCCGACAGACGCGCAGTATTTT. Its protein is CAISDPGPTDAQYF.